The clone carrying this T cell receptor (beta chain) was picked up many times. Its antigen is unknown. CDR3 length equals 14 residues. V dropped 6 bases and J dropped 0 bases, with 13 bases sitting between them. The germline gives CDR1 SGHRS, CDR2 YFSETQ. This sample is drawn from a study of breast tumors, draining lymph nodes, adjacent tissues. Study-wide results and caveats: Tumor and nontumor repertoires were significantly more similar in luminal-like than in basal-like breast cancer. Findings are consistent with lymph node origin and intratumoral expansion of most tumor T cells.

Each CDR3 protein is one row after TCRdb ran MiXCR on the multiplex PCR reads. The data contain some 230,000 distinct CDR3 sequences, under 40% of them singletons. Samples came from axillary lymph nodes draining the breast cancer. This rearrangement joins TRBV5-1 to TRBJ2-7; tentatively, D is TRBD2 (6 bases). Sample: axillary lymph node tissue. The TCR was taken from a female donor with breast cancer. Some clones in this sample may be carry-over from other donors' samples. CDR3 nucleotides: TGCGCCAGCACCGGGACTTTCAGCTCCTACGAGCAGTACTTC. It yields the protein CASTGTFSSYEQYF.